These 31 T cell receptor beta chains were sequenced from one sample in a study of PD-1 blockade in classical Hodgkin lymphoma. Documented time point: cycle 4 day 1 (C4D1), after around six weeks of nivolumab. Brentuximab vedotin exposure varied, and every patient relapsed after autologous stem cell transplantation. Measured with immunoSEQ multiplex PCR; TCRdb has only the in-frame clones, and not every one. The sample has 96,000 or so clones, 90% to 95% seen once. This sample comprised peripheral blood mononuclear cells (PBMCs), obtained before the fourth cycle of nivolumab. The receptors here all came from a human donor with classical Hodgkin lymphoma.

The chain couples TRBV27 to TRBJ1-3; TRBD1 aligns across 8 bases. CDR1 is MNHEY, CDR2 SMNVEV, per germline (reference sequence). The CDR3 loop spans 16 amino acids. CDR3 DNA: TGTGCGACTCCAACAGCCCCCTACAGGGGGGGAAACACCATATATTTT. It specifies CATPTAPYRGGNTIYF.

CDR3 amino acids: CSASRVDEQYF. CDR3 nucleotide sequence: TGCAGTGCTAGCAGGGTTGACGAGCAGTACTTC. The V and J genes are TRBV20-1 and TRBJ2-7; D might be TRBD1 (5 bases). Between the trimmed V and J ends, which lost 3 bases and 5 bases, there was a span of 8 bases. The CDR3 contains 11 residues. Germline assignment: CDR1 DFQATT and CDR2 SNEGSKA (reference sequence).

This rearrangement joins TRBV19 to TRBJ2-7; 13 bases are a match to TRBD2. Germline trimming cut 5 bases from V and 3 bases from J; bases unmatched to any gene: 10. CDR1 LNHDA and CDR2 SQIVND come from the germline V gene (reference sequence). The CDR3 covers 17 residues. As DNA, the CDR3 is TGTGCCAGTAGTGCTAAGAGGACTAGCGGGAGTGGCTACGAGCAGTACTTC. It codes for CASSAKRTSGSGYEQYF. Filled out from reference TRBV19 and TRBJ2-7, the complete variable domain reads DGGITQSPKYLFRKEGQNVTLSCEQNLNHDAMYWYRQDPGQGLRLIYYSQIVNDFQKGDIAEGYSVSREKKESFPLTVTSAQKNPTAFYLCASSAKRTSGSGYEQYFGPGTRLTVT.

This chain connects TRBV7-3 to TRBJ2-1; D remains ambiguous. The V gene lost 0 bases and the J gene lost 0 bases, with 9 bases spanning the gap. Per the germline V gene, CDR1 is SGHTA and CDR2 is FQGTGA. This CDR3 region has 16 residues. The CDR3 spells CASSLTGESSYNEQFF. CDR3 DNA sequence: TGTGCCAGCAGCTTAACCGGCGAAAGCTCCTACAATGAGCAGTTCTTC.

This chain uses TRBV5-8 with TRBJ2-3, with 7 bases identical to TRBD1. CDR1 and CDR2 from the germline V gene are SGHTS and YDEGEE. The length of the CDR3 is 17 residues. Trimming took 4 bases from V and 0 from J; bases not matched to a gene: 11. CDR3 nucleotides: TGTGCCAGCAGCACTGGGACAGCCCTTACTAGCACAGATACGCAGTATTTT. Protein sequence: CASSTGTALTSTDTQYF.

This chain uses TRBV9 with TRBJ2-4, with 7 nucleotides matching TRBD2. Germline V CDR1 and CDR2: SGDLS, YYNGEE. There are 14 residues in the CDR3. V shed 7 bases, J shed 6 bases, and the junction held 10 bases outside the gene matches. This CDR3 is CASGRGGETNIQYF. CDR3 coding DNA: TGTGCCAGCGGGCGGGGAGGGGAGACAAACATTCAGTACTTC.

This chain links TRBV2 with TRBJ1-2; 9 bases are shared with TRBD1. Germline V CDR1 and CDR2: SNHLY, FYNNEI. The V gene end was trimmed by 7 bases and the J gene end by 7 bases; junction bases not matched to a gene: 7. The CDR3 covers 13 residues. The CDR3 nucleotides read TGTGCCAGCACGGGACAGGGAACGGTTGGCTACACCTTC. Amino acid sequence: CASTGQGTVGYTF.

The chain recombines TRBV6-5 with TRBJ2-7; no clear D gene. This CDR3 region has 13 residues. V lost 2 bases and J 6 bases, leaving 11 bases between the germline ends. CDR1 and CDR2 from the germline V gene are MNHEY and SVGAGI. For the CDR3, the DNA is TGTGCCAGCAGTTACGCAGTTCGTAGCGAGCAGTACTTC. Translation: CASSYAVRSEQYF.

This clone was found once. This chain uses TRBV6-5 with TRBJ2-7, with TRBD2 identical over 8 bases. V lost 4 bases and J lost 2; bases outside the gene matches: 7. CDR1 and CDR2 from the germline V gene are MNHEY and SVGAGI. The CDR3 contains 15 residues. CDR3 in amino acids: CASSFRGRKPYEQYF. DNA for the CDR3: TGTGCCAGCAGTTTTCGCGGGAGGAAGCCCTACGAGCAGTACTTC.

This chain connects TRBV5-8 to TRBJ2-7, with 7 bases identical to TRBD2. The length of the CDR3 is 15 residues. Germline V gene data show CDR1 as SGHTS and CDR2 as YDEGEE. V trimming: 3 bases; J trimming: 0 bases; junction bases outside the gene matches: 6. DNA of the CDR3: TGTGCCAGCAGCTCCGGCGGGAGAGGCTCCTACGAGCAGTACTTC. Its translation: CASSSGGRGSYEQYF.

The chain uses TRBV7-9 and TRBJ2-1, with TRBD2 matching over 11 bases. With V trimmed by 4 bases and J by 0 bases, 8 bases remained unmatched. The CDR3 covers 18 residues. Germline values: CDR1 SEHNR, CDR2 FQNEAQ (reference sequence). The CDR3: CASSSTGTSGSSYNEQFF. Written as DNA, the CDR3 is TGTGCCAGCAGCTCGACCGGGACTAGCGGAAGCTCCTACAATGAGCAGTTCTTC.

The chain employs TRBV27 and TRBJ1-1, with D unclear. CDR3 length equals 12 residues. Trimming removed 7 bases at V and 8 bases at J, with 14 bases between. The germline CDR1 and CDR2 sequences are MNHEY and SMNVEV (reference sequence). The DNA for the CDR3 is TGTGCCAGCATATCAACAAAATTCGAAGCTTTCTTT. Translating gives CASISTKFEAFF.

The chain combines TRBV28 with TRBJ2-7; 8 bases line up with TRBD2. After removal of 1 base from V and 6 bases from J, the junction contained 2 bases not matched to a gene. Germline V gives CDR1 MDHEN, CDR2 SYDVKM. The CDR3 totals 13 residues. The CDR3, as DNA: TGTGCCAGCAGTTTATTGCGGGAGGCCGAGCAGTACTTC. Translating gives CASSLLREAEQYF.

CDR3 protein: CASSPSGGRGTEAFF. The CDR3 DNA reads as TGTGCCAGCAGCCCCTCCGGGGGAAGGGGGACTGAAGCTTTCTTT. The chain joins TRBV9 to TRBJ1-1; a possible D gene is TRBD1 (6 bases). The CDR3 is 15 amino acids. The V and J ends lost 4 bases and 5 bases respectively, with 18 bases between them. Germline lookup yields CDR1 SGDLS and CDR2 YYNGEE.

This chain connects TRBV27 to TRBJ2-1, with D uncertain. Germline CDR1 is MNHEY and CDR2 is SMNVEV (reference sequence). This CDR3 is built from 13 residues. V lost 4 bases to trimming and J lost 2 bases, with 6 bases between them. CDR3 amino acids: CASSSVAYNEQFF. The CDR3 DNA reads TGTGCCAGCAGTTCAGTGGCCTACAATGAGCAGTTCTTC.

This clone occurred a few times. V and J are TRBV7-9 and TRBJ2-3; D is perhaps TRBD2 (6 bases). V lost 1 base and J lost 4, with 9 bases in between. This CDR3 is built from 14 residues. Germline CDR1 SEHNR, CDR2 FQNEAQ (reference sequence). Here the CDR3 reads CASSLGGNSDTQYF. As DNA, the CDR3 is TGTGCCAGCAGCTTAGGCGGGAACTCAGATACGCAGTATTTT.

This clone was counted a few times. This rearrangement joins TRBV5-1 to TRBJ2-7; perhaps TRBD2 as D (5 bases). This CDR3 spans 13 amino acids. CDR1 is SGHRS and CDR2 is YFSETQ in the germline V gene. Trimming removed 0 bases from V and 3 bases from J, with 7 bases in between. The DNA of the CDR3 is TGCGCCAGCAGCTTGGTCGCGGGCTACGAGCAGTACTTC. This sequence encodes CASSLVAGYEQYF.

The V call is TRBV10-2, the J call TRBJ2-1; possibly TRBD2 for D (6 bases). The CDR3 is 15 amino acids. V dropped 3 bases and J dropped 9 bases, with 18 bases sitting between them. Germline V gene data show CDR1 as WSHSY and CDR2 as SAAADI. CDR3 sequence (DNA): TGCGCCAGCAGTGATTGGGACTCCCGGGCCATTGAGCAGTTCTTC. It translates to CASSDWDSRAIEQFF.

The V call is TRBV6-1, the J call TRBJ2-1; the D gene is possibly TRBD2 (6 bases). The CDR3 runs to 13 residues. V was trimmed by 6 bases and J by 5 bases, leaving 11 bases between them. Germline CDR1 MNHNS, CDR2 SASEGT. CDR3 loop: CASREPGDNEQFF. Here the CDR3 DNA reads TGTGCCAGCAGGGAACCGGGAGACAATGAGCAGTTCTTC.

This chain connects TRBV7-9 to TRBJ2-3; TRBD2 aligns across 12 bases. CDR1 is SEHNR, CDR2 FQNEAQ, per germline (reference sequence). V lost 10 bases and J lost 5; bases outside the gene matches: 7. The CDR3 runs to 14 residues. CDR3 coding DNA: TGTGCCACTGGACTAGCGGGATATGTAGATACGCAGTATTTT. Translation gives CATGLAGYVDTQYF. The variable domain in full, completed from reference TRBV7-9 and TRBJ2-3, reads DTGVSQNPRHKITKRGQNVTFRCDPISEHNRLYWYRQTLGQGPEFLTYFQNEAQLEKSRLLSDRFSAERPKGSFSTLEIQRTEQGDSAMYLCATGLAGYVDTQYFGPGTRLTVL.

This rearrangement joins TRBV6-6 to TRBJ2-2; a possible D gene is TRBD2 (5 bases). The CDR3 sequence is 15 residues long. Trimming took off 5 bases at V and 2 bases at J, with 12 bases between the two ends. Germline lookup yields CDR1 MNHNY and CDR2 SVGAGI (reference sequence). Here the CDR3 DNA reads TGTGCCAGCAGTCCGTGGACGGGAAACACCGGGGAGCTGTTTTTT. It codes for CASSPWTGNTGELFF.

With regard to this clone: A read error may produce the germline difference seen at one junction end. The J gene is TRBJ2-7, the V gene TRBV6-6; D is perhaps TRBD2 (6 bases). This CDR3 contains 14 residues. Germline assignment: CDR1 MNHNY and CDR2 SVGAGI (reference sequence). The CDR3 DNA reads TGTGCCAGCAGTTACTCGATGGCTGGAGGGCAATTGGGATTC. As protein: CASSYSMAGGQLGF.

The rearrangement joins TRBV6-1 to TRBJ2-1, with D uncertain. Germline V lookup: CDR1 MNHNS, CDR2 SASEGT. Trimming shortened V by 6 bases and J by 1 base, and 4 bases separated the two germline ends. This CDR3 is 12 amino acids long. The CDR3 DNA reads TGTGCCAGCAGCCCATCCTACAATGAGCAGTTCTTC. Translating gives CASSPSYNEQFF.

The V and J genes are TRBV27 and TRBJ2-1, with D tentatively TRBD1 (5 bases). The germline CDR1 and CDR2 sequences are MNHEY and SMNVEV (reference sequence). The CDR3 has 14 residues. V was pared by 5 bases and J by 0 bases, with 8 bases between. CDR3 region: CASSHRSSYNEQFF. The CDR3, as DNA: TGTGCCAGCAGTCACAGGAGCTCCTACAATGAGCAGTTCTTC.

The V and J genes are TRBV10-2 and TRBJ2-7; 7 bases map to TRBD1. Trimming at V came to 0 bases and at J to 3 bases, leaving 8 bases not matched to a gene. The CDR3 totals 16 residues. Germline assignment: CDR1 WSHSY and CDR2 SAAADI. Written as DNA, the CDR3 is TGCGCCAGCAGTGAGTCGCGCCGGGACAGTTACTACGAGCAGTACTTC. Its protein is CASSESRRDSYYEQYF.

This clone was counted once. The chain has TRBV7-8 and TRBJ2-1; 9 positions match TRBD2. Germline CDR1 reads SGHVS; CDR2 reads FQNEAQ. This CDR3 is built from 15 residues. J was trimmed by 3 bases and V by 5 bases; bases with no gene match: 5. The CDR3 loop is CASSLSGSGYNEQFF. The CDR3 DNA reads as TGTGCCAGCAGCCTTAGCGGGAGTGGCTACAATGAGCAGTTCTTC.

The rearrangement links TRBV7-8 to TRBJ1-1; D is ambiguous. The CDR3 has 14 residues. The V gene lost 4 bases and the J gene lost 4 bases, with 13 bases spanning the gap. Per germline, CDR1 SGHVS and CDR2 FQNEAQ. The CDR3 DNA sequence: TGTGCCAGCAGCTACGTCGGGTTTGCCACTGAAGCTTTCTTT. Translating it yields CASSYVGFATEAFF.

The rearrangement joins TRBV6-1 to TRBJ1-2; D is undetermined. CDR1 is MNHNS and CDR2 is SASEGT in the germline V gene. This CDR3 has 14 residues. Between the trimmed V and J ends, which lost 1 base and 4 bases, there was a span of 10 bases. CDR3 bases: TGTGCCAGCAGTGAAGGCAGATCTTCCTATGGCTACACCTTC. Its translation: CASSEGRSSYGYTF.

The chain employs TRBV12-5 and TRBJ1-1, with D uncertain. Germline V gives CDR1 LGHNT, CDR2 FRNRAP. The CDR3 is made up of 13 amino acids. Trimming took off 5 bases at V and 3 bases at J, with 10 bases between the two ends. As DNA, the CDR3 is TGTGCTAGTGGTAACGGTCCTTACACTGAAGCTTTCTTT. Amino acid sequence: CASGNGPYTEAFF.

The rearrangement links TRBV19 to TRBJ2-2, with 13 nucleotides matching TRBD2. Germline V CDR1 and CDR2: LNHDA, SQIVND (reference sequence). Germline trimming cut 1 base from V and 1 base from J; bases unmatched to any gene: 6. The CDR3 is made up of 19 amino acids. The DNA of the CDR3 is TGTGCCAGTAGTATAGGCCGAACTAGCGGGAGGGAGAACACCGGGGAGCTGTTTTTT. Protein product: CASSIGRTSGRENTGELFF. The full variable domain, rest sourced from reference TRBV19 and TRBJ2-2, is DGGITQSPKYLFRKEGQNVTLSCEQNLNHDAMYWYRQDPGQGLRLIYYSQIVNDFQKGDIAEGYSVSREKKESFPLTVTSAQKNPTAFYLCASSIGRTSGRENTGELFFGEGSRLTVL.

CDR3 sequence (DNA): TGTGCCAGCAGCCCTCAGCAGAATGAAAAACTGTTTTTT. Translating gives CASSPQQNEKLFF. V usage is TRBV5-4 and J usage is TRBJ1-4; D is undetermined. Germline V gene data show CDR1 as SGHNT and CDR2 as YYREEE (reference sequence). The CDR3 spans 13 residues. Trimming pared 4 bases from V and 5 bases from J, leaving 9 bases between. Complete variable domain (other parts from reference TRBV5-4 and TRBJ1-4): ETGVTQSPTHLIKTRGQQVTLRCSSQSGHNTVSWYQQALGQGPQFIFQYYREEENGRGNFPPRFSGLQFPNYSSELNVNALELDDSALYLCASSPQQNEKLFFGSGTQLSVL.